This TCR beta chain was captured in a study of identifying expanded T cells in peripheral blood. This CDR3 is built from 17 residues. The germline V gene has CDR1 KGHSH and CDR2 LQKENI. J gave up 4 bases and V 1 base, and 7 bases lay outside the gene matches. Healthy donors had no documented immune events, such as infections, while sampled. Libraries were prepared by immunoSEQ multiplex PCR; TCRdb keeps only in-frame clonotypes and omits some of them. Seen here are around 50,000 clones, roughly 87% observed once, and the top ten hold about 3.7%. This chain connects TRBV18 to TRBJ2-1, with 10 nucleotides matching TRBD1. This TCR was recovered from a person between 18 and 75 years old in good health. Sequencing was performed on blood. Written as DNA, the CDR3 is TGTGCCAGCTCACCACGTACGGACAGGGGGAGTTACAATGAGCAGTTCTTC. It translates to CASSPRTDRGSYNEQFF. The full variable domain, rest sourced from reference TRBV18 and TRBJ2-1, is NAGVMQNPRHLVRRRGQEARLRCSPMKGHSHVYWYRQLPEEGLKFMVYLQKENIIDESGMPKERFSAEFPKEGPSILRIQQVVRGDSAAYFCASSPRTDRGSYNEQFFGPGTRLTVL.